This T cell receptor beta chain was captured in a study of OX40 agonist ivuxolimab in advanced cancers. The overall study: Three dose-escalation patients had partial responses: one with hepatocellular carcinoma and two with cutaneous melanoma. Study-wide results and caveats: Clonal expansion among partial responders at 0.1-3.0 mg/kg ranked near the lowest.

Using immunoSEQ multiplex PCR, the repertoire was profiled, and TCRdb retains in-frame clones only, with some absent. Altogether 77,000 or so clones are present, roughly 78% being singletons, with the ten largest covering about 5%. The CDR3 has 15 amino acids. Germline trimming cut 5 bases from V and 5 bases from J; bases unmatched to any gene: 7. Germline V gene data show CDR1 as LNHDA and CDR2 as SQIVND (reference sequence). In the case of this clone: What it recognizes is unknown.

Patients were ineligible given autoimmune disease history or systemic immunosuppression. The source was CD4+ or CD8+ T cells sorted from blood, collected in a trial of the OX40 agonist ivuxolimab. This TCR was recovered from an adult with an advanced solid tumor such as melanoma, head and neck, liver or kidney cancer. This chain joins TRBV19 and TRBJ2-3; TRBD1 matches at 10 bases. The CDR3 here is CASSPIGTGEDTQYF. In DNA, the CDR3 is TGTGCCAGTAGTCCTATAGGGACAGGGGAAGATACGCAGTATTTT. Complete variable domain (other parts from reference TRBV19 and TRBJ2-3): DGGITQSPKYLFRKEGQNVTLSCEQNLNHDAMYWYRQDPGQGLRLIYYSQIVNDFQKGDIAEGYSVSREKKESFPLTVTSAQKNPTAFYLCASSPIGTGEDTQYFGPGTRLTVL.